One TCR beta chain is described in this entry. No cognate antigen has been identified for it. Base quality data are lacking; no much larger clone is found one base away. The sample's time point label, in plain terms: 12 months on ibrutinib. Around 2 micrograms of genomic DNA were extracted from cryopreserved PBMCs for TCR beta library preparation. High-throughput TCR beta sequencing was performed on longitudinal blood samples from CLL patients receiving ibrutinib monotherapy. Patients were enrolled in a phase 2 open-label single-center ibrutinib monotherapy trial. Each clonotype received, on average, around 9.6x coverage in deep resolution sequencing performed on a MiSeq, where the target depth lay between 1 in 1 million and 1 in 200,000 T cells. TCR beta libraries were generated with the immunoSEQ hsTCRB Kit. Under the source paper's analysis protocol: Data were analyzed with ImmunoSEQ Data Assistant and ImmunoSEQ Analyzer, with V, D and J genes assigned per IMGT definitions. Clonality, with values ranging from 0 to 1, was calculated as one minus the normalized Shannon entropy of productive rearrangement frequencies. Only overrepresented clonotypes making up at least 0.05% of each patient's repertoire were included in the public clonotype analysis. Approximately 12 repertoires from age-matched healthy donors, obtained from immuneACCESS, served as clonality controls. Imported from immuneACCESS, the table was reduced by TCRdb to in-frame sequences with V and J called. These copies leave out some clones; in studies compared against another copy, an unresolved V gene accounts for under half, and the cause of the remainder is not known. Clonal size and the V and J genes are those of that table, whereas D and trimming came from the DNA. Across this sample there are around 97,000 clones, with almost 80% seen only once. The ten biggest clones cover under 35% of the sample.

This sample is part of a study of cytotoxic CD8 clonotypes in ibrutinib-treated CLL (dated by TCRdb to the early 2020s). Turning to the overall study: The cohort had about a dozen relapsed/refractory and 15 treatment-naive patients; about 17 were IGHV unmutated. Responses were partial in roughly 24 patients and complete in 2; after median around 72 months follow-up, roughly 15 stayed in remission and around 12 progressed. The response samples were drawn at a median of around eleven months into treatment, with a range of about 6 to 36 months. An average of around 250,000 productive templates and approximately 91,000 productive rearrangements was obtained per sample. Longitudinal samples were obtainable from about 30% of the roughly 90 participants in the trial. Cryopreserved peripheral blood mononuclear cells were obtained prior to treatment, at the time of response, and at either disease progression or sustained remission. Every remission and progressive disease sample was obtained while ibrutinib was still being received by the patients. General findings and caveats noted by the study authors: Lymph node repertoires were not examined, and the timing of sampling was not matched between patients in sustained remission and those whose disease progressed. At ibrutinib response clonality went up, during sustained remission it held steady, and at progression it dropped back toward baseline. Public clonotypes were rare and either shrank or stayed stable during treatment, and the rise in clonality at ibrutinib response reflected expansion of private clonotypes. Baseline clonality exceeded that of age-matched healthy donors and correlated strongly with circulating CD8+ T-cell counts.

Sequences were derived from PBMCs, sampled after 12 months of ibrutinib treatment. This receptor was taken from a human donor with chronic lymphocytic leukemia.

The CDR3: CASSLTVNTEAFF. The DNA reads TGTGCCAGCAGTCTTACGGTGAACACTGAAGCTTTCTTT. This chain joins TRBV6-6 to TRBJ1-1, with the D gene too uncertain to name. V and J lose 5 bases and 0 bases, and a span of 7 bases separates them. CDR1 is given as MNHNY and CDR2 as SVGAGI, both from the germline V gene (reference sequence). The CDR3 measures 13 amino acids from cysteine to phenylalanine. CDR3 DNA only is kept here, 39 bases in frame from base 1.